The rows below give T cell receptor beta chains drawn from one sample of a study of molecular identifiers for immune sequencing clone quantification. TCRdb called the PCR reads again in MiXCR, with one record for every CDR3 protein. This table has around 40,000 distinct CDR3 sequences, about 19% appearing once. Sequenced material: naive CD8+ T cells from blood, with Jurkat cell RNA spiked in. The receptor source for this set is a human donor in good health. Some libraries in this study had Jurkat cell RNA spiked in. Both conserved end residues are trimmed from each CDR3. Fields, in order: J gene, V gene, CDR3 protein.

j_gene: TRBJ1-1
v_gene: TRBV7-9
CDR3aa: ASSPSRQTNTEAF

j_gene: TRBJ2-5
v_gene: TRBV10-3
CDR3aa: AISESGLAGQETQY

j_gene: TRBJ2-3
v_gene: TRBV9
CDR3aa: ASSPRLAGVTDTQY

j_gene: TRBJ1-1
v_gene: TRBV27
CDR3aa: ASSFLGSEAF

j_gene: TRBJ1-6
v_gene: TRBV6-5
CDR3aa: ASSSPGDVDSPLH

j_gene: TRBJ1-5
v_gene: TRBV12-3/TRBV12-4
CDR3aa: ASSTTGWDQPQH

j_gene: TRBJ2-3
v_gene: TRBV15
CDR3aa: ATSRSDSTDTQY

j_gene: TRBJ2-1
v_gene: TRBV30
CDR3aa: AWIGGADEQF

j_gene: TRBJ2-1
v_gene: TRBV7-2
CDR3aa: ASSSGGEQF

j_gene: TRBJ1-5
v_gene: TRBV7-9
CDR3aa: ASSFEHQPQH

j_gene: TRBJ2-3
v_gene: TRBV4-3
CDR3aa: ASSQDPAGHTDTQY

j_gene: TRBJ2-3
v_gene: TRBV5-6
CDR3aa: AGSTEVVADSQY

j_gene: TRBJ2-7
v_gene: TRBV5-6
CDR3aa: ASSLEGKGHEQY

j_gene: TRBJ2-4
v_gene: TRBV21-1
CDR3aa: ASSKEVRGPKKIQY

j_gene: TRBJ2-7
v_gene: TRBV6-5
CDR3aa: ASSYQGLAAYEQY

j_gene: TRBJ2-3
v_gene: TRBV29-1
CDR3aa: SALTSGGSLRDTQY

j_gene: TRBJ2-6
v_gene: TRBV4-1
CDR3aa: ASSHILGQGGGANVLT

j_gene: TRBJ2-3
v_gene: TRBV7-6
CDR3aa: ASSFGDRADTQY

j_gene: TRBJ2-3
v_gene: TRBV2
CDR3aa: ASIQGQELDTQY

j_gene: TRBJ2-7
v_gene: TRBV12-3/TRBV12-4
CDR3aa: ASSFTERPYEQY

j_gene: TRBJ2-5
v_gene: TRBV7-9
CDR3aa: ATARTDQETQY

j_gene: TRBJ2-7
v_gene: TRBV6-2/TRBV6-3
CDR3aa: ASTRTRGSAPFEQY

j_gene: TRBJ1-1
v_gene: TRBV28
CDR3aa: ATYQGLGTEAF

j_gene: TRBJ2-6
v_gene: TRBV7-6
CDR3aa: ASSLLGTDRTNVLT

j_gene: TRBJ2-6
v_gene: TRBV19
CDR3aa: ASSISSPSVLT

j_gene: TRBJ2-1
v_gene: TRBV19
CDR3aa: ASSIGTGLHNEQF

j_gene: TRBJ1-2
v_gene: TRBV14
CDR3aa: ASSQEDVYGYT

j_gene: TRBJ1-1
v_gene: TRBV6-2/TRBV6-3
CDR3aa: ASSSLAEAF

j_gene: TRBJ1-1
v_gene: TRBV7-9
CDR3aa: ASSLQLGTEAF

j_gene: TRBJ2-7
v_gene: TRBV28
CDR3aa: ASSGGLGGYEQY

j_gene: TRBJ2-1
v_gene: TRBV4-2
CDR3aa: ASSQELGDNEQF

j_gene: TRBJ1-4
v_gene: TRBV21-1
CDR3aa: ASNLLRDRASCGEKLF

j_gene: TRBJ2-3
v_gene: TRBV7-6
CDR3aa: ASSLGDYNTDTQY

j_gene: TRBJ1-1
v_gene: TRBV7-9
CDR3aa: ASSQNYEAF

j_gene: TRBJ1-6
v_gene: TRBV3-1
CDR3aa: ASSQDLSGYNSPLH

j_gene: TRBJ2-1
v_gene: TRBV28
CDR3aa: ASSSQDRQGLAGLYNEQF

j_gene: TRBJ1-1
v_gene: TRBV7-6
CDR3aa: ASSTLPGQGAVNTEAF

j_gene: TRBJ2-7
v_gene: TRBV5-6
CDR3aa: ASSLGQPSYEQY

j_gene: TRBJ2-7
v_gene: TRBV20-1
CDR3aa: SAIPGDSYEQY

j_gene: TRBJ2-2
v_gene: TRBV7-9
CDR3aa: ASSLKDGARTGELF

j_gene: TRBJ2-4
v_gene: TRBV20-1
CDR3aa: SAWTVAKNIQY

j_gene: TRBJ1-1
v_gene: TRBV30
CDR3aa: AWSVHGNTEAF

j_gene: TRBJ1-5
v_gene: TRBV6-2/TRBV6-3
CDR3aa: ASSVGGYQPQH

j_gene: TRBJ2-5
v_gene: TRBV7-9
CDR3aa: ASSQGTSGEETQY

j_gene: TRBJ1-5
v_gene: TRBV4-1
CDR3aa: ASSHGRNQPQH

j_gene: TRBJ2-7
v_gene: TRBV6-2/TRBV6-3
CDR3aa: AGSQGYEQY

j_gene: TRBJ1-1
v_gene: TRBV9
CDR3aa: ASKVGKGLGTEAF

j_gene: TRBJ2-5
v_gene: TRBV6-5
CDR3aa: ASSYTDEGLQETQY

j_gene: TRBJ2-5
v_gene: TRBV7-2
CDR3aa: ASSLIQGSQETQY

j_gene: TRBJ2-7
v_gene: TRBV9
CDR3aa: ASSEGQSGLYEQY

j_gene: TRBJ2-1
v_gene: TRBV6-2/TRBV6-3
CDR3aa: ATQGISGGPSYNEQF

j_gene: TRBJ2-1
v_gene: TRBV4-3
CDR3aa: ASSQAGPTDEQF

j_gene: TRBJ1-1
v_gene: TRBV30
CDR3aa: ARSVGRREMSTEAF